This T cell receptor beta chain was sequenced during a study of CD8+ T cells in alopecia areata. The table lists this clone with a few counts. The treatment: oral pan-JAK inhibitor, 5-10 mg twice daily. RNA was extracted and reverse transcribed into cDNA as the sequencing template. Sequencing was performed with immunoSEQ multiplex PCR; in TCRdb, only in-frame clones are kept and a portion is missing. Of 110,000 or so clones listed, less than 70% are singletons. The sample consisted of CD4+ T cells sorted from blood, taken at week 24, from a patient treated with tofacitinib. The TCR sequence derives from a human donor with alopecia areata.

The chain's CDR3 is CATSRAPVSEAFF. DNA for the CDR3: TGTGCCACCAGCAGAGCGCCAGTCAGTGAAGCTTTCTTT. The rearrangement links TRBV15 to TRBJ1-1; D is unresolved. In germline, CDR1 is LNHNV, CDR2 YYDKDF (reference sequence). The CDR3 totals 13 residues. The V end lost 1 base, the J end lost 7 bases, and 10 bases lay between the germline ends.